This TCR beta chain was identified during a study of OX40 agonist ivuxolimab in advanced cancers. Study-wide findings and caveats: No antigen was identified for the clonally expanded peripheral T cells.

Repertoires were generated with immunoSEQ multiplex PCR, while TCRdb's copy carries only in-frame clones and drops some. The sample holds fewer than 80,000 clones, roughly 84% seen once. This CDR3 has 16 residues. CDR1 and CDR2 from the germline V gene are SGHRS and YFSETQ. V lost 4 bases, J lost 4 bases, and 6 bases stayed unmatched. Notes on this clone: Antigen unknown.

The genes are TRBV5-1 and TRBJ2-2; 11 positions agree with TRBD1. The starting material was CD4+ or CD8+ T cells sorted from blood, obtained in a trial of the OX40 agonist ivuxolimab. This TCR derives from an adult with an advanced solid tumor such as melanoma, head and neck, liver or kidney cancer. The CDR3 sequence: CASSPGQGVATGELFF. The CDR3 DNA follows: TGCGCCAGCAGCCCGGGACAGGGGGTGGCCACCGGGGAGCTGTTTTTT. The entire variable domain, with the rest obtained from reference TRBV5-1 and TRBJ2-2, is as follows: KAGVTQTPRYLIKTRGQQVTLSCSPISGHRSVSWYQQTPGQGLQFLFEYFSETQRNKGNFPGRFSGRQFSNSRSEMNVSTLELGDSALYLCASSPGQGVATGELFFGEGSRLTVL.